Sequencing of this TCR beta chain was carried out in a study of cytomegalovirus exposure and HLA in healthy donors. Germline values: CDR1 SGHRS, CDR2 YFSETQ. Trimming removed 0 bases from V and 4 bases from J; junction bases left unmatched: 8. The CDR3 is 17 amino acids. The PCR employed 60 Vbeta primers together with 13 Jbeta primers. TCRdb keeps only in-frame clones here, not all; method: immunoSEQ multiplex PCR. The sample includes under 150,000 clones, around four fifths seen only once; the top ten take roughly 12%. This chain connects TRBV5-1 to TRBJ2-5, with TRBD2 identical over 11 bases. The receptor's source is a male donor in good health and CMV-seropositive. The specimen sequenced was PBMCs. CDR3 sequence (DNA): TGCGCCAGCAGCTTGGTAGCGGGAGGGCCAGGTCGAGAGACCCAGTACTTC. It yields the protein CASSLVAGGPGRETQYF.